This entry lists 22 T cell receptor beta chains sequenced from one sample in a study of OX40 agonist ivuxolimab in advanced cancers. Assay: immunoSEQ multiplex PCR; the TCRdb copy retains only in-frame clones and omits some. Among some 48,000 clones listed, about 81% were seen once. This specimen consisted of CD4+ or CD8+ T cells sorted from blood, obtained in a trial of the OX40 agonist ivuxolimab. All receptors come from an adult with an advanced solid tumor such as melanoma, head and neck, liver or kidney cancer.

The chain is built from TRBV4-1 and TRBJ2-5, with 9 nucleotides matching TRBD1. This CDR3 comprises 18 residues. Germline CDR1 is MGHRA and CDR2 is YSYEKL. The V and J ends lost 4 bases and 6 bases, in that order; junction bases with no gene match: 18. CDR3: CASSPTLVRTGEEKTQYF. The CDR3 DNA follows: TGCGCCAGCAGCCCTACCCTCGTCCGGACAGGGGAGGAAAAGACCCAGTACTTC.

The V call is TRBV29-1, the J call TRBJ1-4; 7 nucleotides agree with TRBD1. V shed 7 bases, J shed 8 bases, and the junction held 10 bases outside the gene matches. This CDR3 has 13 amino acids. The V gene's germline CDR1 is SQVTM and CDR2 ANQGSEA. The chain's CDR3 is CSAADREYEKLFF. The CDR3 DNA follows: TGCAGCGCCGCTGACAGGGAATACGAAAAACTGTTTTTT.

This chain's CDR3 is CASSQRSSTTGELFF. CDR3 nucleotides: TGTGCCAGCAGCCAACGGAGTAGCACCACCGGGGAGCTGTTTTTT. The chain combines TRBV7-9 with TRBJ2-2; D unclear. Germline V gene lookup returns CDR1 SEHNR and CDR2 FQNEAQ (reference sequence). V lost 5 bases and J 4 bases, leaving 14 bases between the germline ends. The CDR3 loop spans 15 amino acids.

This chain joins TRBV9 and TRBJ2-5; possibly TRBD2 for D (5 bases). The assigned J gene may be wrong: the sequence end matches TRBJ2-7 better. Germline V CDR1 and CDR2: SGDLS, YYNGEE. CDR3 length: 15 amino acids. CDR3 protein: CASSPLAEASYEQYF. The CDR3 coding sequence is TGTGCCAGCAGCCCCCTCGCGGAGGCGTCCTACGAGCAGTACTTC.

This clone has only one observation. The chain links TRBV6-4 to TRBJ2-1; D remains unclear. V was shortened by 0 bases and J by 1 base, with 10 bases between the two germline ends. The CDR3 sequence is 16 residues long. Germline loops: CDR1 MRHNA, CDR2 SNTAGT. The CDR3 sequence is CASSDSRGRSYNEQFF. The CDR3 bases are TGTGCCAGCAGTGACTCCCGAGGTCGTTCCTACAATGAGCAGTTCTTC.

The chain is built from TRBV6-5 and TRBJ1-2; no clear D gene. The CDR3 length is 14 residues. The V end lost 3 bases, the J end lost 4 bases, and 12 bases lay between the germline ends. In germline, CDR1 is MNHEY, CDR2 SVGAGI. The chain's CDR3 is CASSYGVVGYGYTF. The CDR3 DNA sequence: TGTGCCAGCAGTTATGGGGTGGTGGGCTATGGCTACACCTTC.

V usage is TRBV5-6 and J usage is TRBJ2-1, with TRBD2 identical over 7 bases. J lost 8 bases, V lost 3 bases, and 8 bases had no gene match. CDR1 is SGHDT, CDR2 YYEEEE, per germline. There are 14 residues in the CDR3. CDR3 in amino acids: CASSSRTSLDEQFF. CDR3 DNA sequence: TGTGCCAGCAGCTCCCGGACTAGTCTGGATGAGCAGTTCTTC.

This clone was counted a single time. The genes are TRBV29-1 and TRBJ1-1, with D unclear. Germline V gene sequence: CDR1 SQVTM, CDR2 ANQGSEA. CDR3 length equals 13 residues. V was clipped by 3 bases and J by 2 bases, with 10 bases between them. The CDR3 DNA follows: TGCAGCGTTGATGCGGCTTTAAACACTGAAGCTTTCTTT. Amino acids: CSVDAALNTEAFF.

The V gene is TRBV7-9, the J gene TRBJ2-7; D perhaps matches TRBD2 (6 bases). The germline gives CDR1 SEHNR, CDR2 FQNEAQ (reference sequence). CDR3 length: 12 amino acids. Trimming left V 5 bases short and J 6 bases short, with 11 bases between. CDR3 nucleotide sequence: TGTGCCAGCAGCAGGGACTCCCTCGAGCAGTACTTC. Its protein is CASSRDSLEQYF.

This chain links TRBV2 with TRBJ1-5; 10 positions agree with TRBD1. This CDR3 has 15 residues. Trimming removed 0 bases from V and 6 bases from J; junction bases left unmatched: 2. Germline CDR1 and CDR2: SNHLY and FYNNEI. Here the CDR3 DNA reads TGTGCCAGCAGTGAAGCAAGACAGGGGGCTCAGCCCCAGCATTTT. It yields the protein CASSEARQGAQPQHF. The whole variable domain, filled in from reference TRBV2 and TRBJ1-5, reads EPEVTQTPSHQVTQMGQEVILRCVPISNHLYFYWYRQILGQKVEFLVSFYNNEISEKSEIFDDQFSVERPDGSNFTLKIRSTKLEDSAMYFCASSEARQGAQPQHFGDGTRLSIL.

The rearrangement links TRBV5-1 to TRBJ2-3; the D gene could be TRBD1 or TRBD2 (5 bases each). Looked up from germline, CDR1 is SGHRS and CDR2 is YFSETQ. The V end lost 5 bases, the J end lost 4 bases, and 17 bases lay between the germline ends. The CDR3 totals 15 residues. The CDR3 DNA is TGCGCCAGCAGGCCCGGGACCCTGGGGGCAGATACGCAGTATTTT. It translates to CASRPGTLGADTQYF.

The V gene is TRBV5-1, the J gene TRBJ1-1, with D perhaps TRBD1 (6 bases). V was cut by 5 bases and J by 3 bases, with 11 bases left in between. Germline lookup yields CDR1 SGHRS and CDR2 YFSETQ. The CDR3 covers 13 residues. The CDR3 loop is CASREQGDTEAFF. DNA for the CDR3: TGCGCCAGCAGGGAACAGGGTGACACTGAAGCTTTCTTT.

This clone has only a few counts. The chain carries TRBV5-1 and TRBJ1-5; D is ambiguous. V lost 0 bases to trimming and J lost 6 bases, with 13 bases between them. The germline CDR1 and CDR2 sequences are SGHRS and YFSETQ. This CDR3 is built from 15 residues. The CDR3 nucleotides read TGCGCCAGCAGCTTGGGAGGTCGGTCAAGTCAGCCCCAGCATTTT. Its protein is CASSLGGRSSQPQHF.

This chain links TRBV6-6 with TRBJ2-3, with a weak D call TRBD2 (5 bases). CDR3 length: 14 residues. The V end lost 6 bases, the J end lost 0 bases, and 10 bases lay between the germline ends. Germline assignment: CDR1 MNHNY and CDR2 SVGAGI (reference sequence). CDR3 sequence (DNA): TGTGCCAGCAGCCCGACTACTAGCACAGATACGCAGTATTTT. It specifies CASSPTTSTDTQYF.

This chain uses TRBV13 with TRBJ2-7; TRBD1 is a possible D gene (5 bases). The CDR3 has 12 residues. V dropped 0 bases and J dropped 6 bases, with 6 bases sitting between them. CDR1 is PRHDT and CDR2 is FYEKMQ in the germline V gene (reference sequence). CDR3: CASSLGRVEQYF. The CDR3 DNA is TGTGCCAGCAGCTTAGGCAGGGTCGAGCAGTACTTC.

The V gene is TRBV15, the J gene TRBJ2-1, with 10 bases lining up with TRBD1. Germline V gene data show CDR1 as LNHNV and CDR2 as YYDKDF (reference sequence). CDR3 size: 16 residues. V shed 1 base and J 5 bases; nucleotides not matched to a gene: 5. Written as DNA, the CDR3 is TGTGCCACCAGCAGAGTGGACAGGGGGTCTAACAATGAGCAGTTCTTC. Translation gives CATSRVDRGSNNEQFF.

The J gene is TRBJ2-5, the V gene TRBV19; the D gene is possibly TRBD1 (5 bases). CDR3 size: 13 residues. Deletions cut 5 bases from V and 1 base from J, with 8 bases between. Germline V CDR1 and CDR2: LNHDA, SQIVND (reference sequence). CDR3 in amino acids: CASSQTVQETQYF. The CDR3 DNA follows: TGTGCCAGTAGTCAGACAGTCCAAGAGACCCAGTACTTC.

The chain recombines TRBV15 with TRBJ2-7; D is perhaps TRBD2 (5 bases). This CDR3 spans 16 amino acids. The germline gives CDR1 LNHNV, CDR2 YYDKDF (reference sequence). Between the trimmed V and J ends, which lost 4 bases and 3 bases, there was a span of 19 bases. The DNA of the CDR3 is TGTGCCACCAGCACAACCACTAGATATGAGGACTACGAGCAGTACTTC. Its translation: CATSTTTRYEDYEQYF.

The gene calls are TRBV19 and TRBJ1-1; D unresolved. This CDR3 contains 14 residues. Germline loops: CDR1 LNHDA, CDR2 SQIVND (reference sequence). Trimming shortened V by 3 bases and J by 0 bases, and 8 bases separated the two germline ends. This CDR3 is CASSIRQVNTEAFF. The CDR3 DNA sequence: TGTGCCAGTAGTATTAGGCAGGTGAACACTGAAGCTTTCTTT.

The chain recombines TRBV6-1 with TRBJ1-2; D gene uncertain. The V and J ends lost 2 bases and 8 bases respectively, with 12 bases between them. Germline values: CDR1 MNHNS, CDR2 SASEGT. The length of the CDR3 is 13 residues. Here the CDR3 reads CASSEIDGSGYTF. CDR3 nucleotides: TGTGCCAGCAGTGAAATTGATGGGAGCGGCTACACCTTC.

The chain combines TRBV14 with TRBJ1-1, with 10 bases that match TRBD1. The CDR3 is 15 residues long. Trimming took 1 base from V and 3 from J; bases not matched to a gene: 2. Germline V CDR1 and CDR2: SGHDN, FVKESK. The DNA of the CDR3 is TGTGCCAGCAGCCAAGCGACAGGGGGCTACACTGAAGCTTTCTTT. It encodes CASSQATGGYTEAFF.

This clone has more than one count but fewer than ten. The chain is built from TRBV4-3 and TRBJ2-7; 9 bases align to TRBD2. V lost 0 bases to trimming and J lost 3 bases; unmatched junction nucleotides: 6. CDR3 length equals 16 residues. CDR1 and CDR2 (germline): LGHNA, YSLEER. The CDR3 protein is CASSQDLSSGIYEQYF. The CDR3 DNA follows: TGCGCCAGCAGCCAAGATTTGTCTAGCGGGATCTACGAGCAGTACTTC.